Presented here are 32 T cell receptor beta chains from one specimen sequenced in a study of CD8 T cells in Susac syndrome. Random hexamers primed reverse transcription of 0.5 to 1 ug RNA. TCRdb used MiXCR to reprocess the immunoSEQ multiplex PCR reads, holding one entry per CDR3 protein. Of about 400,000 distinct CDR3 sequences in the sample, 75% to 90% are singletons; the top ten hold about 0.12%. What was sequenced was CD8+ T cells from PBMCs. These receptors originate from a human donor with multiple sclerosis.

The rearrangement joins TRBV2 to TRBJ2-2; D uncertain. The CDR3 loop spans 14 amino acids. The ends were cut back, 6 bases at V and 2 bases at J, with 10 bases in the middle. Germline CDR1 SNHLY, CDR2 FYNNEI. This chain's CDR3 is CASSGEPNTGELFF. CDR3 nucleotide sequence: TGTGCCAGCAGCGGAGAGCCTAACACCGGGGAGCTGTTTTTT.

V gene TRBV27 combines with J gene TRBJ2-1; D gene uncertain. The CDR3 runs 13 residues. Between the trimmed V and J ends, which lost 0 bases and 4 bases, there was a span of 4 bases. The germline gives CDR1 MNHEY, CDR2 SMNVEV (reference sequence). This chain's CDR3 is CASSLSLYNEQFF. CDR3 nucleotide sequence: TGTGCCAGCAGTTTATCGCTTTACAATGAGCAGTTCTTC.

This clonotype was detected once. The chain has TRBV6-6 and TRBJ2-1; D may match TRBD1 or TRBD2 (5 bases each). V was clipped by 6 bases and J by 7 bases, with 19 bases between them. The CDR3 spans 15 residues. Germline CDR1 and CDR2: MNHNY and SVGAGI (reference sequence). The CDR3 is CASSSTGLGTNEQFF. CDR3 DNA sequence: TGTGCCAGCAGCTCTACAGGACTGGGAACTAATGAGCAGTTCTTC.

V and J are TRBV5-1 and TRBJ1-2, with a tentative D call TRBD1 (5 bases). The CDR3 is 14 amino acids. Trimming stripped 0 bases from V and 4 bases from J, with 10 bases between. Germline CDR1 SGHRS, CDR2 YFSETQ. The CDR3 coding sequence is TGCGCCAGCAGCTTGGGACAGTATCTCTATGGCTACACCTTC. The encoded protein is CASSLGQYLYGYTF. The complete variable domain, with remaining parts taken from reference TRBV5-1 and TRBJ1-2, reads KAGVTQTPRYLIKTRGQQVTLSCSPISGHRSVSWYQQTPGQGLQFLFEYFSETQRNKGNFPGRFSGRQFSNSRSEMNVSTLELGDSALYLCASSLGQYLYGYTFGSGTRLTVV.

The chain carries TRBV20-1 and TRBJ2-7, with D unclear. Germline CDR1 is DFQATT and CDR2 is SNEGSKA (reference sequence). The CDR3 is made up of 15 amino acids. Trimming took off 3 bases at V and 0 bases at J, with 15 bases between the two ends. The CDR3 DNA follows: TGCAGTGCTAGTACCCACTGGACGGACTCCTACGAGCAGTACTTC. Protein sequence: CSASTHWTDSYEQYF.

This rearrangement joins TRBV10-1 to TRBJ2-2; 8 nucleotides line up with TRBD1. The length of the CDR3 is 15 residues. Germline V CDR1 and CDR2: WNHNN, SYGVQD (reference sequence). J lost 4 bases, V lost 3 bases, and 4 bases had no gene match. The CDR3 here is CASSDQQGGTGELFF. CDR3 nucleotide sequence: TGCGCCAGCAGTGATCAACAGGGGGGCACCGGGGAGCTGTTTTTT.

The V gene is TRBV27, the J gene TRBJ1-1; D call uncertain. Germline CDR1 is MNHEY and CDR2 is SMNVEV (reference sequence). The CDR3 runs to 14 residues. Trimming shortened V by 6 bases and J by 5 bases, and 16 bases separated the two germline ends. The CDR3 loop reads CASSPDQWVTEAFF. For the CDR3, the DNA is TGTGCCAGCAGCCCAGACCAATGGGTGACTGAAGCTTTCTTT.

Here the CDR3 DNA reads TGTGCCAGCAGTTGGGATCGTGGCACTGAAGCTTTCTTT. Its protein product is CASSWDRGTEAFF. The rearrangement joins TRBV28 to TRBJ1-1; D is unresolved. The CDR3 is made up of 13 amino acids. V lost 4 bases and J 4 bases, leaving 10 bases between the germline ends. The V gene's germline CDR1 is MDHEN and CDR2 SYDVKM.

The chain combines TRBV19 with TRBJ1-1, with TRBD1 matching over 11 bases. CDR3 length: 14 residues. Germline-derived CDR1 and CDR2 are LNHDA and SQIVND (reference sequence). The V segment lost 5 bases and the J segment 4 bases; nucleotides outside the gene matches: 3. The CDR3 DNA reads as TGTGCCAGTAGTTCCGGGACAGGGGGCACTGAAGCTTTCTTT. It yields the protein CASSSGTGGTEAFF.

This chain links TRBV27 with TRBJ2-7; D may be TRBD1 (6 bases). V lost 5 bases and J 6 bases, leaving 20 bases between the germline ends. The germline V gene encodes CDR1 MNHEY and CDR2 SMNVEV (reference sequence). The CDR3 has 15 residues. CDR3 sequence (DNA): TGTGCCAGCAGTCCACTACAGGGTGGGAGCCTCGAGCAGTACTTC. Amino acid sequence: CASSPLQGGSLEQYF.

With respect to this clonotype: One end of the junction is discordant with germline, which a read error may explain. The chain links TRBV6-5 to TRBJ1-1; perhaps TRBD1 as D (5 bases). The CDR3 is 13 amino acids. Germline CDR1 MNHEY, CDR2 SVGAGI. The CDR3 DNA reads as TGTGCCAGCAGCGCAAGGGTAGGGACTGAGGCTTTCTTT. Translated: CASSARVGTEAFF.

This rearrangement joins TRBV5-1 to TRBJ2-7, with D uncertain. V lost 4 bases to trimming and J lost 2 bases, with 19 bases between them. Germline CDR1 reads SGHRS; CDR2 reads YFSETQ. This CDR3 has 16 residues. The CDR3 DNA is TGCGCCAGCAGCGCCCCCGAGCATGGCAGGCCCTACGAGCAGTACTTC. Amino acid sequence: CASSAPEHGRPYEQYF.

This chain connects TRBV5-1 to TRBJ1-4; no clear D. V lost 3 bases to trimming and J lost 5 bases, with 11 bases between them. Germline CDR1 reads SGHRS; CDR2 reads YFSETQ. The CDR3 totals 14 residues. CDR3 region: CASSSDGPNEKLFF. Written as DNA, the CDR3 is TGCGCCAGCAGCTCCGATGGGCCAAATGAAAAACTGTTTTTT. The complete variable domain, with remaining parts taken from reference TRBV5-1 and TRBJ1-4, reads KAGVTQTPRYLIKTRGQQVTLSCSPISGHRSVSWYQQTPGQGLQFLFEYFSETQRNKGNFPGRFSGRQFSNSRSEMNVSTLELGDSALYLCASSSDGPNEKLFFGSGTQLSVL.

This clonotype was observed a single time. The V and J genes are TRBV28 and TRBJ1-1; D ambiguous. The germline V and J ends were trimmed by 1 base and 0 bases, with 6 bases remaining between them. This CDR3 is 14 amino acids long. Germline lookup yields CDR1 MDHEN and CDR2 SYDVKM. This CDR3 reads CASSLLQLNTEAFF. The CDR3 DNA is TGTGCCAGCAGTTTATTGCAGCTGAACACTGAAGCTTTCTTT.

The chain recombines TRBV7-6 with TRBJ1-1; D is possibly TRBD1 (5 bases). The V and J ends lost 4 bases and 1 base respectively, with 16 bases between them. The germline gives CDR1 SGHVS, CDR2 FNYEAQ. CDR3 length: 16 amino acids. The CDR3 loop reads CASSSEEGTSNTEAFF. The CDR3 DNA follows: TGTGCCAGCAGCTCAGAAGAGGGGACCTCGAACACTGAAGCTTTCTTT.

The V call is TRBV27, the J call TRBJ1-5, with TRBD1 matching over 8 bases. CDR3 length: 16 amino acids. V trimming: 3 bases; J trimming: 3 bases; junction bases outside the gene matches: 7. From germline, CDR1 is MNHEY and CDR2 SMNVEV (reference sequence). For the CDR3, the DNA is TGTGCCAGCAGTTTTACAGGGGGAGGGTACAATCAGCCCCAGCATTTT. It translates to CASSFTGGGYNQPQHF.

The chain combines TRBV5-6 with TRBJ2-1; 11 bases map to TRBD2. J gave up 8 bases and V 0 bases, and 7 bases lay outside the gene matches. The germline V gene encodes CDR1 SGHDT and CDR2 YYEEEE. CDR3 size: 16 residues. CDR3 in DNA: TGTGCCAGCAGCTTGGGACTAGCGGGATGGGTGGATGAGCAGTTCTTC. Protein sequence: CASSLGLAGWVDEQFF.

The gene calls are TRBV20-1 and TRBJ2-5; D is perhaps TRBD1 (6 bases). Germline CDR1 is DFQATT and CDR2 is SNEGSKA (reference sequence). V was shortened by 1 base and J by 2 bases, with 23 bases between the two germline ends. The CDR3 loop spans 18 amino acids. The CDR3 coding sequence is TGCAGTGCTAGAGCATTCTTTCTACAGGGTGGCGTTCAAGAGACCCAGTACTTC. It specifies CSARAFFLQGGVQETQYF.

This chain links TRBV7-9 with TRBJ2-7, with D unresolved. The ends were cut back, 0 bases at V and 9 bases at J, with 6 bases in the middle. The CDR3 length is 11 residues. Germline V gene lookup returns CDR1 SEHNR and CDR2 FQNEAQ (reference sequence). CDR3 sequence (DNA): TGTGCCAGCAGCTTAGCAGGAGTGCAGTACTTC. Translation gives CASSLAGVQYF.

The chain couples TRBV3-1 to TRBJ2-2; possible D gene TRBD2, 5 bases. The germline V gene has CDR1 LGHDT and CDR2 YNNKEL (reference sequence). This CDR3 is 17 amino acids long. V lost 3 bases and J 4 bases, leaving 18 bases between the germline ends. As DNA, the CDR3 is TGTGCCAGCAGCCACATTGGGAGTGAAGTCGGCACCGGGGAGCTGTTTTTT. This sequence encodes CASSHIGSEVGTGELFF. Full variable domain (remainder filled in from reference TRBV3-1 and TRBJ2-2): DTAVSQTPKYLVTQMGNDKSIKCEQNLGHDTMYWYKQDSKKFLKIMFSYNNKELIINETVPNRFSPKSPDKAHLNLHINSLELGDSAVYFCASSHIGSEVGTGELFFGEGSRLTVL.

The rearrangement joins TRBV28 to TRBJ2-5; D tentatively reads TRBD1 or TRBD2 (5 bases each). Trimming pared 5 bases from V and 1 base from J, leaving 11 bases between. The CDR3 extends over 14 amino acids. The germline CDR1 and CDR2 sequences are MDHEN and SYDVKM. The CDR3 nucleotides are TGTGCCAGCAGTATTCGGGACGGCCAAGAGACCCAGTACTTC. This codes for CASSIRDGQETQYF.

This chain links TRBV9 with TRBJ2-5, with TRBD2 as a possible D gene (6 bases). The CDR3 loop spans 16 amino acids. Germline loops: CDR1 SGDLS, CDR2 YYNGEE. The V and J ends lost 0 bases and 3 bases respectively, with 15 bases between them. The CDR3 bases are TGTGCCAGCAGCGTAGCTACGGGGGTAGGGGAAGAGACCCAGTACTTC. Its protein product is CASSVATGVGEETQYF.

This clonotype is a singleton in its sample. V usage is TRBV4-1 and J usage is TRBJ2-7, with TRBD1 as a possible D gene (5 bases). The V end was cut by 0 bases, the J end by 3 bases, with 12 bases between. The CDR3 has 15 amino acids. Germline V gives CDR1 MGHRA, CDR2 YSYEKL. CDR3 in amino acids: CASSQEGRVGYEQYF. The CDR3 DNA sequence: TGCGCCAGCAGCCAAGAGGGCAGGGTAGGCTACGAGCAGTACTTC.

V is TRBV4-1 and J is TRBJ2-7; D is possibly TRBD1 (6 bases). Germline-derived CDR1 and CDR2 are MGHRA and YSYEKL. CDR3 length: 15 residues. V lost 1 base to trimming and J lost 0 bases, with 10 bases between them. CDR3 nucleotides: TGCGCCAGCAGCCAAGGACAGGCGAGCTCCTACGAGCAGTACTTC. Residues: CASSQGQASSYEQYF.

V and J are TRBV29-1 and TRBJ2-1; D is unclear. The CDR3 runs 10 residues. Germline V gives CDR1 SQVTM, CDR2 ANQGSEA. V was shortened by 2 bases and J by 6 bases, with 2 bases between the two germline ends. CDR3 protein: CSVEFNEQFF. CDR3 DNA sequence: TGCAGCGTTGAATTCAATGAGCAGTTCTTC.

V gene TRBV28 combines with J gene TRBJ2-3; D call uncertain. V lost 5 bases and J 1 base, leaving 10 bases between the germline ends. Germline V lookup: CDR1 MDHEN, CDR2 SYDVKM. The CDR3 has 14 amino acids. The CDR3 loop is CASSTQLRTDTQYF. CDR3 DNA: TGTGCCAGCAGTACCCAACTACGCACAGATACGCAGTATTTT. The whole variable domain, remainder taken from reference TRBV28 and TRBJ2-3, is DVKVTQSSRYLVKRTGEKVFLECVQDMDHENMFWYRQDPGLGLRLIYFSYDVKMKEKGDIPEGYSVSREKKERFSLILESASTNQTSMYLCASSTQLRTDTQYFGPGTRLTVL.

The rearrangement joins TRBV4-1 to TRBJ2-5, with TRBD1 as a possible D gene (5 bases). V lost 1 base, J lost 5 bases, and 14 bases lay in between. Germline V gene data show CDR1 as MGHRA and CDR2 as YSYEKL. The CDR3 contains 15 residues. The CDR3: CASSQVEGVSETQYF. CDR3 bases: TGCGCCAGCAGCCAAGTTGAAGGGGTATCGGAGACCCAGTACTTC.

This clonotype was counted between two and nine times. V and J are TRBV29-1 and TRBJ1-1; the D is unclear. The CDR3 loop spans 11 amino acids. Trimming took off 2 bases at V and 4 bases at J, with 5 bases between the two ends. Germline lookup yields CDR1 SQVTM and CDR2 ANQGSEA. CDR3 coding DNA: TGCAGCGTTGAACAAGCCACTGAAGCTTTCTTT. Its protein product is CSVEQATEAFF.

The rearrangement links TRBV12-3 or TRBV12-4 to TRBJ2-2, with 7 nucleotides matching TRBD1. Trimming removed 5 bases from V and 5 bases from J; junction bases left unmatched: 5. The CDR3 loop spans 14 amino acids. The CDR3 region has the DNA TGTGCCAGCAGTCCACAGGGGAAGACCGGGGAGCTGTTTTTT. Translation gives CASSPQGKTGELFF.

The V call is TRBV20-1, the J call TRBJ1-1; 7 bases line up with TRBD1. V gave up 3 bases and J gave up 4 bases; unmatched junction bases: 8. Germline V CDR1 and CDR2: DFQATT, SNEGSKA (reference sequence). The CDR3 extends over 14 amino acids. CDR3 coding DNA: TGCAGTGCTAGTTTGCAGGGGGGGACCACTGAAGCTTTCTTT. It specifies CSASLQGGTTEAFF.

This chain connects TRBV7-8 to TRBJ1-1; 9 bases map to TRBD1. Germline-derived CDR1 and CDR2 are SGHVS and FQNEAQ. The V segment lost 4 bases and the J segment 0 bases; nucleotides outside the gene matches: 6. The CDR3 runs to 16 residues. CDR3 nucleotide sequence: TGTGCCAGCAGCTGGGACAGGGAGAAGGTGAACACTGAAGCTTTCTTT. Amino acids: CASSWDREKVNTEAFF.

The V and J genes are TRBV4-1 and TRBJ2-3; 12 bases fit TRBD1. Looked up from germline, CDR1 is MGHRA and CDR2 is YSYEKL. V gave up 4 bases and J gave up 6 bases; unmatched junction bases: 5. CDR3 length equals 15 residues. Written as DNA, the CDR3 is TGCGCCAGCAGCCCAGGGACAGGGGGCTTTGATACGCAGTATTTT. This translates into CASSPGTGGFDTQYF.